A single sample is the source of the 25 T cell receptor beta chains below, sequenced in a study of identifying expanded T cells in peripheral blood. Produced via immunoSEQ multiplex PCR; TCRdb's table is partial and in-frame only. The sample shows about 86,000 clones, about 85% of them seen only once. Sequencing used blood. The source of these receptors is a person aged 18 to 70 in good health.

The rearrangement uses TRBV4-1 and TRBJ2-1; possibly TRBD1 for D (5 bases). The CDR3 is made up of 13 amino acids. Trimming removed 4 bases at V and 3 bases at J, with 7 bases between. Germline values: CDR1 MGHRA, CDR2 YSYEKL. DNA of the CDR3: TGCGCCAGCAGCCTCGACAGCTACAATGAGCAGTTCTTC. It codes for CASSLDSYNEQFF.

This clone came up a few times. The chain couples TRBV7-9 to TRBJ1-2; D may be TRBD1 (5 bases). In germline, CDR1 is SEHNR, CDR2 FQNEAQ (reference sequence). This CDR3 spans 13 amino acids. Trimming removed 5 bases from V and 9 bases from J, with 16 bases in between. The CDR3 DNA sequence: TGTGCCAGCAGCGCGGGGCAGGACACAAGCTACACCTTC. Translation gives CASSAGQDTSYTF.

V and J are TRBV2 and TRBJ1-2; D perhaps matches TRBD1 (6 bases). V was cut by 4 bases and J by 6 bases, with 15 bases left in between. Germline CDR1 SNHLY, CDR2 FYNNEI. The CDR3 loop spans 14 amino acids. CDR3 DNA sequence: TGTGCCAGCAGTGGGGAACAGGGTGTTAATGGCTACACCTTC. It is translated as CASSGEQGVNGYTF.

The chain employs TRBV19 and TRBJ1-3; D is uncertain. This CDR3 has 14 residues. V shed 5 bases and J shed 0 bases, with 8 bases lying between them. Germline CDR1 and CDR2: LNHDA and SQIVND (reference sequence). CDR3 region: CASSVVYSGNTIYF. The DNA of the CDR3 is TGTGCCAGTAGTGTGGTCTACTCTGGAAACACCATATATTTT.

This chain connects TRBV7-9 to TRBJ2-1; no clear D gene. CDR1 is SEHNR, CDR2 FQNEAQ, per germline (reference sequence). The ends were cut back, 5 bases at V and 4 bases at J, with 15 bases in the middle. The CDR3 length is 15 residues. The CDR3 protein is CASSPLGNTYNEQFF. For the CDR3, the DNA is TGTGCCAGCAGCCCTCTGGGGAATACATACAATGAGCAGTTCTTC. The full variable domain, rest sourced from reference TRBV7-9 and TRBJ2-1, is DTGVSQNPRHKITKRGQNVTFRCDPISEHNRLYWYRQTLGQGPEFLTYFQNEAQLEKSRLLSDRFSAERPKGSFSTLEIQRTEQGDSAMYLCASSPLGNTYNEQFFGPGTRLTVL.

This chain connects TRBV7-3 to TRBJ2-7, with TRBD1 identical over 8 bases. The germline V gene encodes CDR1 SGHTA and CDR2 FQGTGA. V lost 6 bases and J lost 0; bases outside the gene matches: 4. The length of the CDR3 is 14 residues. The CDR3 bases are TGTGCCAGCAGTCCGGGACAGGACTCCTACGAGCAGTACTTC. Its translation: CASSPGQDSYEQYF.

The rearrangement links TRBV6-5 to TRBJ1-6, with D tentatively TRBD1 (6 bases). This CDR3 is 15 amino acids long. Germline CDR1 and CDR2: MNHEY and SVGAGI. Trimming removed 6 bases at V and 8 bases at J, with 17 bases between. The CDR3, as DNA: TGTGCCAGCAGAAAAACAGGGTTTTTTGATTCACCCCTCCACTTT. Its protein is CASRKTGFFDSPLHF.

The V call is TRBV2, the J call TRBJ2-1; TRBD1 matches at 7 bases. The CDR3 runs 13 residues. Germline values: CDR1 SNHLY, CDR2 FYNNEI. After removal of 6 bases from V and 5 bases from J, the junction contained 4 bases not matched to a gene. Written as DNA, the CDR3 is TGTGCCAGCAGCCGGACAGGAGACAATGAGCAGTTCTTC. Residues: CASSRTGDNEQFF. The variable domain in full, completed from reference TRBV2 and TRBJ2-1, reads EPEVTQTPSHQVTQMGQEVILRCVPISNHLYFYWYRQILGQKVEFLVSFYNNEISEKSEIFDDQFSVERPDGSNFTLKIRSTKLEDSAMYFCASSRTGDNEQFFGPGTRLTVL.

This clone appeared a few times. The J gene is TRBJ2-1, the V gene TRBV7-2; TRBD2 might be the D (5 bases). Germline V gene data show CDR1 as SGHTA and CDR2 as FQGNSA. V lost 6 bases and J 1 base, leaving 10 bases between the germline ends. The CDR3 consists of 14 residues. DNA of the CDR3: TGTGCCAGCAGTAGGAGGCGATCCTACAATGAGCAGTTCTTC. This translates into CASSRRRSYNEQFF.

The chain has TRBV27 and TRBJ1-1; maybe TRBD1 (5 bases). The CDR3 consists of 13 residues. The V end lost 6 bases, the J end lost 6 bases, and 14 bases lay between the germline ends. Per germline, CDR1 MNHEY and CDR2 SMNVEV (reference sequence). The CDR3 loop reads CASSPGSSPEAFF. DNA of the CDR3: TGTGCCAGCAGCCCAGGGTCTAGCCCTGAAGCTTTCTTT.

The rearrangement joins TRBV4-1 to TRBJ2-1; D is undetermined. The germline V and J ends were trimmed by 4 bases and 4 bases, with 8 bases remaining between them. Germline values: CDR1 MGHRA, CDR2 YSYEKL. The CDR3 is 13 amino acids. The CDR3 bases are TGCGCCAGCAGCCCCCTAGGTTACAATGAGCAGTTCTTC. It encodes CASSPLGYNEQFF.

This clone was seen once. CDR3 in DNA: TGTGCCAGCGGACAACTAGCGGGATCCTACAATGAGCAGTTCTTC. Amino acids: CASGQLAGSYNEQFF. This chain connects TRBV6-5 to TRBJ2-1; 10 nucleotides align to TRBD2. The ends lost 8 bases at V and 1 base at J; junction bases unmatched: 5. Per germline, CDR1 MNHEY and CDR2 SVGAGI. The CDR3 has 15 residues.

This clone was seen a single time. The gene calls are TRBV4-3 and TRBJ1-1, with 10 bases aligning to TRBD1. Germline V gene lookup returns CDR1 LGHNA and CDR2 YSLEER. The J segment lost 8 bases and the V segment lost 1 base, leaving 4 bases of the junction unmatched. The CDR3 is 14 residues long. The CDR3 is CASSQGGTGAEAFF. In nucleotides, the CDR3 is TGCGCCAGCAGCCAAGGGGGGACAGGGGCGGAAGCTTTCTTT.

V gene TRBV5-4 combines with J gene TRBJ1-5; 9 nucleotides match TRBD1. The V gene's germline CDR1 is SGHNT and CDR2 YYREEE (reference sequence). With V trimmed by 2 bases and J by 5 bases, 2 bases remained unmatched. This CDR3 is built from 14 residues. The CDR3 sequence: CASSLQGAYQPQHF. The CDR3 region has the DNA TGTGCCAGCAGCTTACAGGGGGCATATCAGCCCCAGCATTTT. Together with reference TRBV5-4 and TRBJ1-5, the CDR3 gives the full variable domain: ETGVTQSPTHLIKTRGQQVTLRCSSQSGHNTVSWYQQALGQGPQFIFQYYREEENGRGNFPPRFSGLQFPNYSSELNVNALELDDSALYLCASSLQGAYQPQHFGDGTRLSIL.

The V call is TRBV19, the J call TRBJ2-5, with D perhaps matching TRBD2 (5 bases). The germline CDR1 and CDR2 sequences are LNHDA and SQIVND (reference sequence). The germline V and J ends were trimmed by 8 bases and 2 bases, with 15 bases remaining between them. The CDR3 loop spans 14 amino acids. The CDR3 region has the DNA TGTGCCAGTGCCCCAATGAGAGGGCAAGAGACCCAGTACTTC. Protein: CASAPMRGQETQYF.

This clone turned up a few times. One junction end disagrees with the germline gene, perhaps due to a read error. The chain has TRBV5-4 and TRBJ2-7; 8 nucleotides align to TRBD1. CDR1 SGHNT and CDR2 YYREEE come from the germline V gene (reference sequence). The CDR3 covers 15 residues. The chain's CDR3 is CASSHSGTGEYEQYF. CDR3 DNA: TGCGCCAGCAGCCACTCCGGGACAGGAGAATACGAGCAGTACTTC. The entire variable domain, with the rest obtained from reference TRBV5-4 and TRBJ2-7, is as follows: ETGVTQSPTHLIKTRGQQVTLRCSSQSGHNTVSWYQQALGQGPQFIFQYYREEENGRGNFPPRFSGLQFPNYSSELNVNALELDDSALYLCASSHSGTGEYEQYFGPGTRLTVT.

The chain employs TRBV5-1 and TRBJ2-7; D might be TRBD2 (6 bases). V lost 1 base, J lost 7 bases, and 18 bases lay in between. CDR3 length equals 15 residues. Germline-derived CDR1 and CDR2 are SGHRS and YFSETQ. CDR3 amino acids: CASSLRSAQTREQYF. In DNA, the CDR3 is TGCGCCAGCAGCTTGAGGTCGGCCCAGACTAGAGAGCAGTACTTC.

This clone was seen just once. The rearrangement joins TRBV7-3 to TRBJ2-1; D possibly corresponds to TRBD2 (6 bases). This CDR3 region has 13 residues. V shed 2 bases and J shed 7 bases, with 9 bases lying between them. Germline-derived CDR1 and CDR2 are SGHTA and FQGTGA. The CDR3 reads CASSLGGVNEQFF. CDR3 DNA: TGTGCCAGCAGCTTAGGAGGGGTGAATGAGCAGTTCTTC.

The rearrangement joins TRBV5-1 to TRBJ1-1; D is perhaps TRBD1 (6 bases). The germline V and J ends were trimmed by 2 bases and 5 bases, with 13 bases remaining between them. The CDR3 is made up of 14 amino acids. Germline-derived CDR1 and CDR2 are SGHRS and YFSETQ. CDR3 sequence (DNA): TGCGCCAGCAGCTTTAAGGGGGGAAATACTGAAGCTTTCTTT. It yields the protein CASSFKGGNTEAFF.

The rearrangement uses TRBV5-1 and TRBJ1-2; D remains unclear. Trimming removed 0 bases at V and 7 bases at J, with 7 bases between. Germline V gene sequence: CDR1 SGHRS, CDR2 YFSETQ. CDR3 length: 12 amino acids. CDR3 residues: CASSLVGSGYTF. DNA for the CDR3: TGCGCCAGCAGCTTGGTAGGTTCTGGCTACACCTTC.

The V gene is TRBV5-6, the J gene TRBJ2-3; 10 bases fit TRBD1. V shed 1 base and J 0 bases; nucleotides not matched to a gene: 11. The CDR3 runs to 19 residues. Germline lookup yields CDR1 SGHDT and CDR2 YYEEEE. CDR3 in DNA: TGTGCCAGCAGCTTGCGCGGACAGGGGGTTTCCCTTAGCACAGATACGCAGTATTTT. Protein sequence: CASSLRGQGVSLSTDTQYF.

Only one count was recorded for this clone. This chain connects TRBV6-1 to TRBJ1-5; 8 bases fit TRBD1. The CDR3 contains 13 residues. V trimming: 7 bases; J trimming: 6 bases; junction bases outside the gene matches: 5. Germline lookup yields CDR1 MNHNS and CDR2 SASEGT. CDR3 in amino acids: CASMAGGLQPQHF. The DNA for the CDR3 is TGTGCCAGCATGGCAGGGGGCCTTCAGCCCCAGCATTTT.

The rearrangement links TRBV6-1 to TRBJ1-1, with TRBD1 matching over 7 bases. The CDR3 extends over 13 amino acids. Germline CDR1 and CDR2: MNHNS and SASEGT. V trimming: 4 bases; J trimming: 8 bases; junction bases outside the gene matches: 7. The chain's CDR3 is CASSARQGKEAFF. The CDR3 coding sequence is TGTGCCAGCAGTGCGAGACAGGGTAAGGAAGCTTTCTTT.

This clone occurred a few times. The chain uses TRBV2 and TRBJ1-5; no firm D call. Germline CDR1 and CDR2: SNHLY and FYNNEI. The CDR3 has 15 residues. The V and J ends lost 1 base and 7 bases respectively, with 14 bases between them. In DNA, the CDR3 is TGTGCCAGCAGTGAAGGTGGAGAAGGGTTCCAGCCCCAGCATTTT. This codes for CASSEGGEGFQPQHF.

V gene TRBV6-5 combines with J gene TRBJ2-3; TRBD1 aligns across 7 bases. CDR3 size: 15 residues. The ends lost 3 bases at V and 2 bases at J; junction bases unmatched: 5. Germline values: CDR1 MNHEY, CDR2 SVGAGI. The CDR3 protein is CASSYIGTATDTQYF. The CDR3 DNA follows: TGTGCCAGCAGTTATATCGGGACAGCCACAGATACGCAGTATTTT.